Each of the 19 T cell receptor beta chains below was sequenced from the same sample in a study of blood T cell repertoires in COVID-19. Generated by immunoSEQ multiplex PCR, the TCRdb table keeps only in-frame clones and is missing some. The sample includes 95,000 to 100,000 clones, 70% to 80% seen only once; the top ten take over 15%. Sequenced input: peripheral blood. Every receptor here comes from a woman of 80 years or more with active or convalescent COVID-19.

This sequence joins TRBV5-1 and TRBJ2-1, with 7 nucleotides matching TRBD2. Trimming at V came to 1 base and at J to 1 base, leaving 8 bases not matched to a gene. The germline gives CDR1 SGHRS, CDR2 YFSETQ. The CDR3 covers 17 residues. The CDR3 nucleotides are TGCGCCAGCAGCTTGCCTCGTACCGGGGGGTCCTACAATGAGCAGTTCTTC. Protein sequence: CASSLPRTGGSYNEQFF.

This chain connects TRBV28 to TRBJ2-5, with 10 nucleotides matching TRBD1. Germline CDR1 MDHEN, CDR2 SYDVKM. V lost 1 base to trimming and J lost 5 bases; unmatched junction nucleotides: 4. The CDR3 spans 15 residues. The CDR3 DNA follows: TGTGCCAGCAGTTTATTAAGGACAGGGGGGGAGACCCAGTACTTC. Translating it yields CASSLLRTGGETQYF.

The CDR3 DNA follows: TGCGCCAGCAGCTTGCGTCCGCGAAGCAGGGGAGACTCTGGAAACACCATATATTTT. This codes for CASSLRPRSRGDSGNTIYF. The chain couples TRBV5-1 to TRBJ1-3; a possible D gene is TRBD1 (6 bases). Germline CDR1 is SGHRS and CDR2 is YFSETQ. The CDR3 is 19 residues long. Trimming shortened V by 1 base and J by 0 bases, and 20 bases separated the two germline ends.

The V gene is TRBV15, the J gene TRBJ1-6; perhaps TRBD1 as D (6 bases). The CDR3 loop spans 13 amino acids. Trimming shortened V by 9 bases and J by 4 bases, and 10 bases separated the two germline ends. CDR1 and CDR2 from the germline V gene are LNHNV and YYDKDF (reference sequence). The CDR3 DNA reads as TGTGCCACTGGACAGTCATATAATTCACCCCTCCACTTT. It encodes CATGQSYNSPLHF.

This sequence joins TRBV6-5 and TRBJ2-7; 9 bases map to TRBD2. CDR1 is MNHEY and CDR2 is SVGAGI in the germline V gene. CDR3 size: 14 residues. V gave up 4 bases and J gave up 6 bases; unmatched junction bases: 7. CDR3 coding DNA: TGTGCCAGCAGTTCGGTAGCGGGAGCCTTCGAGCAGTACTTC. It is translated as CASSSVAGAFEQYF.

This rearrangement joins TRBV28 to TRBJ2-5; possible D gene TRBD1, 5 bases. This CDR3 has 14 residues. Germline V gene data show CDR1 as MDHEN and CDR2 as SYDVKM. V gave up 5 bases and J gave up 0 bases, with 10 bases separating them. CDR3 protein: CASSVDRNQETQYF. The CDR3 nucleotides are TGTGCCAGCAGTGTTGACAGAAACCAAGAGACCCAGTACTTC.

CDR3 region: CASSLVLAGAGDTQYF. The CDR3 bases are TGTGCCAGCAGCTTAGTGCTAGCGGGAGCTGGAGATACGCAGTATTTT. This chain joins TRBV13 and TRBJ2-3; 10 bases line up with TRBD2. Germline CDR1 PRHDT, CDR2 FYEKMQ (reference sequence). Unmatched junction bases numbered 6, after V lost 1 base and J lost 5 bases. The CDR3 runs to 16 residues.

V and J are TRBV24-1 and TRBJ2-2; TRBD1 agrees at 9 bases. There are 17 residues in the CDR3. Germline lookup yields CDR1 KGHDR and CDR2 SFDVKD. V was clipped by 5 bases and J by 4 bases; unmatched bases: 10. In DNA form, the CDR3 reads TGTGCCACCAGTGGGCCGCCCGGGACAGGGTCCACCGGGGAGCTGTTTTTT. Protein: CATSGPPGTGSTGELFF.

This chain uses TRBV20-1 with TRBJ1-1; maybe TRBD1 (5 bases). The CDR3 sequence is 11 residues long. Germline loops: CDR1 DFQATT, CDR2 SNEGSKA (reference sequence). V lost 3 bases to trimming and J lost 7 bases, with 9 bases between them. The CDR3 sequence is CSARRGGEAFF. Written as DNA, the CDR3 is TGCAGTGCTAGGCGCGGGGGTGAAGCTTTCTTT.

This sequence joins TRBV6-5 and TRBJ2-2; 7 nucleotides agree with TRBD1. The V gene's germline CDR1 is MNHEY and CDR2 SVGAGI. V shed 1 base, J shed 4 bases, and the junction held 3 bases outside the gene matches. The CDR3 spans 15 residues. The CDR3 sequence: CASSYWAGGTGELFF. The DNA of the CDR3 is TGTGCCAGCAGTTACTGGGCAGGGGGCACCGGGGAGCTGTTTTTT.

The rearrangement uses TRBV7-9 and TRBJ2-1, with D uncertain. The CDR3 length is 13 residues. Germline V gene lookup returns CDR1 SEHNR and CDR2 FQNEAQ (reference sequence). Trimming took off 1 base at V and 4 bases at J, with 5 bases between the two ends. CDR3 in amino acids: CASSLDWYNEQFF. The CDR3 DNA follows: TGTGCCAGCAGCTTAGACTGGTACAATGAGCAGTTCTTC.

This clone turned up a few times. The chain joins TRBV13 to TRBJ1-2; 7 bases map to TRBD1. CDR1 PRHDT and CDR2 FYEKMQ come from the germline V gene (reference sequence). Trimming cost V 3 bases and J 4 bases; bases outside gene matches: 5. This CDR3 comprises 14 residues. In DNA form, the CDR3 reads TGTGCCAGCAGCTTGGGACAGAATTTCTATGGCTACACCTTC. As protein: CASSLGQNFYGYTF.

The chain carries TRBV9 and TRBJ2-1; D not resolved. The CDR3 sequence is 13 residues long. The germline V gene has CDR1 SGDLS and CDR2 YYNGEE. Trimming shortened V by 2 bases and J by 8 bases, and 11 bases separated the two germline ends. The CDR3 DNA follows: TGTGCCAGCAGCGTTTCTATTACCGATGAGCAGTTCTTC. Amino acids: CASSVSITDEQFF.

The chain is built from TRBV2 and TRBJ2-7; TRBD1 matches 7 bases. The CDR3 contains 14 residues. Germline V gene lookup returns CDR1 SNHLY and CDR2 FYNNEI. V dropped 8 bases and J dropped 1; count of bases not matched to a gene: 8. The CDR3 DNA is TGTGCCAGCCACACTCCGGGACAGTCCTACGAGCAGTACTTC. This sequence encodes CASHTPGQSYEQYF.

V usage is TRBV19 and J usage is TRBJ2-5, with TRBD1 as a possible D gene (5 bases). Germline loops: CDR1 LNHDA, CDR2 SQIVND (reference sequence). Trimming cost V 3 bases and J 2 bases, with 10 bases left between them. This CDR3 is 14 amino acids long. CDR3: CASSINAGQETQYF. The CDR3 DNA sequence: TGTGCCAGTAGTATTAACGCAGGGCAAGAGACCCAGTACTTC.

The chain is built from TRBV4-1 and TRBJ2-7; 14 bases line up with TRBD2. Germline V gives CDR1 MGHRA, CDR2 YSYEKL. With 1 base clipped from V and 6 bases from J, the junction kept 11 bases outside the gene matches. The CDR3 spans 18 residues. The CDR3: CASSQGLAGGHALGEQYF. Here the CDR3 DNA reads TGCGCCAGCAGCCAAGGACTAGCGGGAGGGCATGCCCTCGGCGAGCAGTACTTC.

This sequence joins TRBV11-2 and TRBJ2-1, with 11 bases matching TRBD2. CDR1 SGHAT and CDR2 FQNNGV come from the germline V gene. J was trimmed by 6 bases and V by 7 bases; bases with no gene match: 5. This CDR3 has 14 residues. CDR3 region: CASTVAGGSNEQFF. CDR3 nucleotides: TGTGCCAGCACGGTAGCGGGAGGGAGCAATGAGCAGTTCTTC.

To note about this clone: Within the sample, other DNA sequences also encode this same CDR3. The CDR3 region has the DNA TGTGCCAGCAGACTAGTGGGGGGTCGGACCGGGGAGCTGTTTTTT. Protein product: CASRLVGGRTGELFF. This chain uses TRBV7-2 with TRBJ2-2; TRBD2 is a possible D gene (6 bases). The CDR3 consists of 15 residues. V dropped 6 bases and J dropped 5 bases, with 16 bases sitting between them. Germline CDR1 reads SGHTA; CDR2 reads FQGNSA.

This chain connects TRBV19 to TRBJ2-3, with 8 bases fitting TRBD1. With 6 bases clipped from V and 3 bases from J, the junction kept 5 bases outside the gene matches. The germline V gene encodes CDR1 LNHDA and CDR2 SQIVND (reference sequence). There are 14 residues in the CDR3. CDR3 sequence: CASSRQGSTDTQYF. The CDR3 coding sequence is TGTGCCAGTAGCCGACAGGGGTCGACAGATACGCAGTATTTT.